The clone carrying this TCR beta chain appeared many times. Its antigen is unidentified. The sample is drawn from a study of T cell responses to AZD1222 COVID-19 vaccine. Across the study: Doses given second, at about 4 or about 12 weeks, were pooled. Whole-study results and caveats: Within unmutated variant regions lay the reported targets of nearly half of spike-specific TCRs. Females outnumbered males among donors, who were mostly white British; clonal diversity was possibly underestimated. Among those given AZD1222, only five or six were seropositive at baseline.

Trimming cost V 0 bases and J 1 base, with 12 bases left between them. The CDR3 sequence is 16 residues long. CDR1 and CDR2 (germline): LGHNA, YNFKEQ. Generated by immunoSEQ multiplex PCR, the TCRdb table keeps only in-frame clones and is missing some. The sample records 95,000 to 150,000 clones, about 85% being singletons. The sequencing here drew on peripheral blood, taken on day 0 of AZD1222 vaccination. The TCR was taken from an adult in good health. The J gene is TRBJ1-1, the V gene TRBV4-2, with D possibly TRBD1 on 6 matching bases. CDR3 loop: CASSQDGGAGNTEAFF. In DNA, the CDR3 is TGTGCCAGCAGCCAAGATGGGGGGGCTGGGAACACTGAAGCTTTCTTT.